This T cell receptor beta chain was retrieved from a study of T cells in Graves' hyperthyroidism and ophthalmopathy. Ten or more counts support this clonotype. Clinical symptoms, serum thyroxine and TRAb, thyroid ultrasound and orbital computed tomography together formed the diagnostic basis. Amplification yielded TCR beta CDR3 regions, with RNA transcripts as the source. First-round RT-PCR of the TCR CDR3 relied on the HTBI primer set. TCRdb recomputed calls from the multiplex PCR reads with MiXCR, one row per CDR3 protein. The sample carries a few hundred thousand distinct CDR3 sequences, around 16% recorded once. The sequenced material came from blood. The receptor was isolated from a woman aged 30 to 39 with Graves' hyperthyroidism.

The CDR3: CASSSGLAGVGDTQYF. The DNA of the CDR3 is TGCGCCAGCAGCTCGGGACTAGCGGGAGTTGGAGATACGCAGTATTTT. V usage is TRBV5-1 and J usage is TRBJ2-3; 14 nucleotides align to TRBD2. This CDR3 is 16 amino acids long. CDR1 and CDR2 (germline): SGHRS, YFSETQ. J lost 5 bases, V lost 3 bases, and 5 bases had no gene match.